The subject of this entry is one T cell receptor beta chain. Its antigen is currently unknown. The data were taken from a study of cytomegalovirus exposure and HLA in healthy donors. PCR amplification relied on 60 Vbeta primers (plus 13 Jbeta primers). Generated by immunoSEQ multiplex PCR, the TCRdb table keeps only in-frame clones and is missing some. This repertoire comprises about 60,000 clones; its ten largest clones make up approximately 2.1%. General study findings and limits: Per a prior analysis, the majority of TCR beta V segments were productive roughly 87% or roughly 30% of the time.

This clonotype was obtained from a woman aged 18-29 years in good health and CMV-seronegative. Sequencing was performed on PBMCs.

CDR3 nucleotide sequence: TGCGCCAGCAGCTTGGAACCTAATTACTATGGCTACACCTTC. This encodes CASSLEPNYYGYTF. The chain recombines TRBV5-1 with TRBJ1-2; no definite D call. The V gene's germline CDR1 is SGHRS and CDR2 YFSETQ. CDR3 size: 14 residues. V lost 0 bases and J 3 bases, leaving 9 bases between the germline ends.